The sequence of this T cell receptor (beta chain) was determined in a study of T cells in Graves' hyperthyroidism and ophthalmopathy. The table lists this clonotype with a few counts. What it recognizes is unknown. Hyperthyroidism of Graves' type that showed no ophthalmopathy progression within 18 months was stable. The patients, who ranged from 18 to 65 in age, presented with newly diagnosed hyperthyroidism lasting under 2 months. Uncontrolled infection, other autoimmune disease, pregnancy and lactation each barred patients from inclusion. Per the germline V gene, CDR1 is LNHDA and CDR2 is SQIVND (reference sequence). The CDR3 covers 14 residues. Trimming took 3 bases from V and 0 from J, leaving 8 bases between them. TCR beta CDR3 regions were amplified from RNA transcripts. An initial round of RT-PCR targeting the TCR CDR3 relied on the HTBI primer set. From the multiplex PCR reads, TCRdb called clonotypes with MiXCR, one entry per CDR3 protein. This table holds roughly 170,000 distinct CDR3 sequences, approximately 17% found once.

Study-wide results and caveats: The model foresaw ophthalmopathy a median around 6.4 months prior to onset.

The sequence derives from a woman in her forties or fifties with Graves' hyperthyroidism. Input material: blood. This chain uses TRBV19 with TRBJ1-1; no definite D call. This chain's CDR3 is CASSIPNLNTEAFF. In nucleotides, the CDR3 is TGTGCCAGTAGTATCCCTAATTTGAACACTGAAGCTTTCTTT. The variable domain in full, completed from reference TRBV19 and TRBJ1-1, reads DGGITQSPKYLFRKEGQNVTLSCEQNLNHDAMYWYRQDPGQGLRLIYYSQIVNDFQKGDIAEGYSVSREKKESFPLTVTSAQKNPTAFYLCASSIPNLNTEAFFGQGTRLTVV.